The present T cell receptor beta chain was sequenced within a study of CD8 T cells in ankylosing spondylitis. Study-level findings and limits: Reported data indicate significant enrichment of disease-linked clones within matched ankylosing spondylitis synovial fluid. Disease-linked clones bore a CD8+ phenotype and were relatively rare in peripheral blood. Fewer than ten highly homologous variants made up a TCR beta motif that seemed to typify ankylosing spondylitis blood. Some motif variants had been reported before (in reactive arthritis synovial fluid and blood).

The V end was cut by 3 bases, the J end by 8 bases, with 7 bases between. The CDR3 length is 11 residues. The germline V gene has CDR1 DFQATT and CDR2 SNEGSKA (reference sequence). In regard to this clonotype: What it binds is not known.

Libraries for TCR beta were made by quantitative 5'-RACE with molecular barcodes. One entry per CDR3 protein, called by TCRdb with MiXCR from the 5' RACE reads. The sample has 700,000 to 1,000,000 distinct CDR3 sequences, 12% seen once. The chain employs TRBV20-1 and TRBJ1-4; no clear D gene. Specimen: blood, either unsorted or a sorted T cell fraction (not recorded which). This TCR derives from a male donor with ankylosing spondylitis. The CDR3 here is CSASDAEKLFF. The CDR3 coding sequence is TGCAGTGCTAGTGACGCGGAAAAACTGTTTTTT.